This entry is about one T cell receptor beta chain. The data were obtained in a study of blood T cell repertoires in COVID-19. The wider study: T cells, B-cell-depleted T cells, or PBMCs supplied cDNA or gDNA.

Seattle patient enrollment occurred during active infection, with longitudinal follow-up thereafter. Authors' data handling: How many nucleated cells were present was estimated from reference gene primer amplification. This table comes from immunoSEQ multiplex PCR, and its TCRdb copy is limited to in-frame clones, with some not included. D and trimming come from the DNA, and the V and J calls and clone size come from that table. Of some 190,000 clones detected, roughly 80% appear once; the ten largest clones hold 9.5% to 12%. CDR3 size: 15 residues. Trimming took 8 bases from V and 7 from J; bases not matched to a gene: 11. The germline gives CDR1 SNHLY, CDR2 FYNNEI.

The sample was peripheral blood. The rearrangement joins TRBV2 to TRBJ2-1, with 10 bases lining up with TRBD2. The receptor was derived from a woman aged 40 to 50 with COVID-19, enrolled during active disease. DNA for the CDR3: TGTGCCAGCCAGATAGCGGGAGGAGGGTGGAATGAGCAGTTCTTC. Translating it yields CASQIAGGGWNEQFF.